Below, 4 T cell receptor beta chains from the same sample are listed, as sequenced in a study of blood T cells in healthy people across ages. Next came a second PCR, run for about 6 to 12 cycles, which used a sample-barcoded 5' primer along with a J-beta primer mix. Via MiXCR, TCRdb re-called the 5' RACE reads, giving one row per CDR3 protein. The table includes around 900,000 distinct CDR3 sequences, roughly half detected once. Specimen: blood. The receptors were gathered from a woman between 55 and 75 years old in good health.

The chain is built from TRBV20-1 and TRBJ2-7; 8 bases are shared with TRBD2. Germline CDR1 reads DFQATT; CDR2 reads SNEGSKA (reference sequence). After removal of 4 bases from V and 2 bases from J, the junction contained 7 bases not matched to a gene. The CDR3 runs 14 residues. The CDR3 nucleotides are TGCAGTGCTATCTGGGCTAGCGGGCCCTACGAGCAGTACTTC. It yields the protein CSAIWASGPYEQYF.

This clonotype was detected once. The chain links TRBV6-1 to TRBJ1-2; D is possibly TRBD1 (6 bases). CDR1 and CDR2 (germline): MNHNS, SASEGT. The ends were cut back, 6 bases at V and 5 bases at J, with 19 bases in the middle. CDR3 length equals 15 residues. This chain's CDR3 is CASSKGGPFGYGYTF. In nucleotides, the CDR3 is TGTGCCAGCAGCAAAGGGGGACCTTTTGGGTATGGCTACACCTTC.

The chain employs TRBV7-2 and TRBJ1-1, with D unresolved. The CDR3 sequence is 15 residues long. Trimming left V 5 bases short and J 1 base short, with 14 bases between. Looked up from germline, CDR1 is SGHTA and CDR2 is FQGNSA. The CDR3 reads CASSQVSQENTEAFF. The CDR3 region has the DNA TGTGCCAGCAGCCAAGTTAGCCAGGAGAACACTGAAGCTTTCTTT.

The chain uses TRBV20-1 and TRBJ2-3, with TRBD2 identical over 8 bases. Trimming took 0 bases from V and 4 from J; bases not matched to a gene: 9. The germline V gene encodes CDR1 DFQATT and CDR2 SNEGSKA (reference sequence). CDR3 size: 16 residues. CDR3 bases: TGCAGTGCTAGAGATCACAAGCGGGAGTGGTCAGATACGCAGTATTTT. It specifies CSARDHKREWSDTQYF.